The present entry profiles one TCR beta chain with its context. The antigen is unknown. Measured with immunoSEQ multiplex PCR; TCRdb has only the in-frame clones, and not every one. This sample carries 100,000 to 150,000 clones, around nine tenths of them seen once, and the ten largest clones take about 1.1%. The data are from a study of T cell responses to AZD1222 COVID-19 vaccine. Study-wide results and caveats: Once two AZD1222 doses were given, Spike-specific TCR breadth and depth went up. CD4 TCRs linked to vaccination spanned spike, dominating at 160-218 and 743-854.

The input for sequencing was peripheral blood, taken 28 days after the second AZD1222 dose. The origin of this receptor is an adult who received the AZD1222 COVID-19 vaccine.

Written as DNA, the CDR3 is TGTGCCAGCAGCGAAGGGACAGGGCTAAGCTCTGGAAACACCATATATTTT. Translating it yields CASSEGTGLSSGNTIYF. The rearrangement links TRBV13 to TRBJ1-3; 9 bases are a match to TRBD1. Germline lookup yields CDR1 PRHDT and CDR2 FYEKMQ (reference sequence). This CDR3 spans 17 amino acids. The V segment lost 5 bases and the J segment 0 bases; nucleotides outside the gene matches: 8.